The 5 T cell receptor beta chains below come from one sample, sequenced in a study of blood T cells in healthy people across ages (dated by TCRdb to between 2014 and 2017). Libraries came from 5' RACE. Sequencing was performed on an Illumina HiSeq 2500. A second about 7 to 11 cycle PCR used a sample-barcoded 5' primer and a J-beta primer mix. TCRdb trimmed the raw reads at Q25, called clones with MiXCR and kept productive beta chains. CDR3 protein sequences are deduplicated, and each keeps its most common genes and DNA. The table for this sample lists roughly 1.5 million distinct CDR3 sequences; 35% to 45% of them were counted only once. The ten largest clones represent about 3.8% of the sample. The sample consisted of blood. The receptors stem from a woman in her late teens or twenties in good health.

The J gene is TRBJ1-1, the V gene TRBV25-1; D gene uncertain. From germline, CDR1 is MGHDK and CDR2 SYGVNS. This CDR3 contains 15 residues. The V gene lost 0 bases and the J gene lost 4 bases, with 12 bases spanning the gap. CDR3 bases: TGTGCCAGCAGTGAATATGAGGTTTTGGGCACTGAAGCTTTCTTT. Translating gives CASSEYEVLGTEAFF.

This chain links TRBV11-2 with TRBJ2-7; the D call may be TRBD1 or TRBD2 (6 bases each). Germline V gives CDR1 SGHAT, CDR2 FQNNGV. The CDR3 has 16 residues. The germline V and J ends were trimmed by 2 bases and 7 bases, with 21 bases remaining between them. CDR3 in DNA: TGTGCCAGCAGCTTAAGGGGGGACACCTCCTACAATGAGCAGTACTTC. Its protein is CASSLRGDTSYNEQYF.

This clonotype was picked up a small number of times. The rearrangement joins TRBV7-9 to TRBJ2-7; 8 bases agree with TRBD1. Germline V gives CDR1 SEHNR, CDR2 FQNEAQ (reference sequence). Germline trimming cut 7 bases from V and 5 bases from J; bases unmatched to any gene: 19. The CDR3 extends over 17 amino acids. In DNA form, the CDR3 reads TGTGCCAGCAACAATATAGGGGGGCGGACAGGGAGCAACGAGCAGTACTTC. Translated, it gives CASNNIGGRTGSNEQYF. The full variable domain, in which reference TRBV7-9 and TRBJ2-7 provide the parts outside the CDR3, is DTGVSQNPRHKITKRGQNVTFRCDPISEHNRLYWYRQTLGQGPEFLTYFQNEAQLEKSRLLSDRFSAERPKGSFSTLEIQRTEQGDSAMYLCASNNIGGRTGSNEQYFGPGTRLTVT.

The chain has TRBV20-1 and TRBJ2-7; no firm D call. V lost 0 bases to trimming and J lost 2 bases, with 11 bases between them. The germline gives CDR1 DFQATT, CDR2 SNEGSKA (reference sequence). This CDR3 has 14 residues. For the CDR3, the DNA is TGCAGTGCTAGAGATCCCGAAGAAGCCTACGAGCAGTACTTC. This translates into CSARDPEEAYEQYF.

This chain connects TRBV7-9 to TRBJ2-3; D remains unclear. This CDR3 has 15 residues. CDR1 and CDR2 from the germline V gene are SEHNR and FQNEAQ (reference sequence). Trimming removed 1 base from V and 1 base from J, with 9 bases in between. CDR3: CASSLEITGTDTQYF. As DNA, the CDR3 is TGTGCCAGCAGCTTAGAGATCACAGGCACAGATACGCAGTATTTT. Combining the CDR3 with reference TRBV7-9 and TRBJ2-3 gives the whole variable domain DTGVSQNPRHKITKRGQNVTFRCDPISEHNRLYWYRQTLGQGPEFLTYFQNEAQLEKSRLLSDRFSAERPKGSFSTLEIQRTEQGDSAMYLCASSLEITGTDTQYFGPGTRLTVL.